Listed below are T cell receptor beta chains from one sample, sequenced in a study of memory B cells and T cells in multiple sclerosis. The method was immunoSEQ multiplex PCR; TCRdb's version includes in-frame clones alone and lacks a portion of them. The profile shows fewer than 40,000 clones, about 83% of them singletons. Their cognate antigens are unknown. The sequencing sample was made of PBMCs from blood kept in culture. These receptors all stem from a human donor with multiple sclerosis. CDR3s include the opening cysteine and the closing phenylalanine or tryptophan. The order of the fields is D gene, clone size, V gene, J gene, CDR3 DNA, CDR3 protein. D genes are given only for firm matches. Expanded clones get a size class; other rows say once, few or many, or leave the size out.

NA	NA	TRBV18	TRBJ2-3	TGTGCCAGCTTAAGCGTGGGGGCCGATACGCAGTATTTT	CASLSVGADTQYF
NA	once	TRBV27	TRBJ2-7	TGTGCCACCAGGGACACTCATCCCTACGAGCAGTACTTC	CATRDTHPYEQYF
NA	NA	TRBV27	TRBJ2-3	TGTGCCAGCAGTACCACTCCACAGGCTACAGATACGCAGTATTTT	CASSTTPQATDTQYF
NA	NA	TRBV21-1	TRBJ1-1	TGTGCCAGCAGCAAAGCGAAGAAGGGAGGGTCCCCACATCCGGAGAACACTGAAGCTTTCTTT	CASSKAKKGGSPHPENTEAFF
NA	few	TRBV28	TRBJ2-7	TGTGCCAGCAGTGACGCCTACGAGCAGTACTTC	CASSDAYEQYF
NA	once	TRBV10-2	TRBJ2-7	TGCGCCAGCCGAGATCAGGGCTACGAGCAGTACTTC	CASRDQGYEQYF
NA	NA	TRBV30	TRBJ2-7	TGTGCCTGGAGCCAACTGGGGCAGACAGAGCAGTACTTC	CAWSQLGQTEQYF
NA	NA	TRBV6-5	TRBJ2-1	TGTGCCAGCAGTTACCGCCCAACGCCCCTCGATGAGCAGTTCTTC	CASSYRPTPLDEQFF
NA	NA	TRBV5-1	TRBJ1-2	TGCGCCAGCAGCTCCGGACAGACCTATGGCTACACCTTC	CASSSGQTYGYTF
TRBD1	NA	TRBV14	TRBJ1-2	TGTGCCAGCAGCCAAGACGGACAGGGACCCGGCACGGAGGATGGCTACACCTTC	CASSQDGQGPGTEDGYTF
TRBD1	NA	TRBV2	TRBJ2-1	TGTGCCAGCATGCGGGACAGGGTTGACTATAACAATGAGCAGTTCTTC	CASMRDRVDYNNEQFF
TRBD1	NA	TRBV11-2	TRBJ1-5	TGTGCCAGCAGCTCTGGGACAGTCCATAATCAGCCCCAGCATTTT	CASSSGTVHNQPQHF
NA	NA	TRBV19	TRBJ2-5	TGTGCCAGTAGTGTTACGAACCTAGAGGAGACCCAGTACTTC	CASSVTNLEETQYF
NA	NA	TRBV5-1	TRBJ2-7	TGCGCCAGCAGTTTATTTCCCTCGTCGGGGGGCGGCTACGAGCAGTACTTC	CASSLFPSSGGGYEQYF
NA	NA	TRBV5-4	TRBJ2-7	TGTGCCAGCAGCCCGGGGGGCGCCGGAGGAGGATACGAGCAGTACTTC	CASSPGGAGGGYEQYF
NA	NA	TRBV21-1	TRBJ2-1	TGTGCCAGCAGCATCGGCCAGGGTTCTGTCAATGAGCAGTTCTTC	CASSIGQGSVNEQFF
TRBD2	NA	TRBV15	TRBJ2-1	TGTGCCACCAGCAGCCCCCGACTAGCGGTCACCTACAATGAGCAGTTCTTC	CATSSPRLAVTYNEQFF
NA	NA	TRBV10-3	TRBJ1-5	TGTGCCACCAGGGGCGGGGGGGCGCTTCTTCAGCCCCAGCATTTT	CATRGGGALLQPQHF
TRBD1	few	TRBV10-3	TRBJ2-7	TGTGCCATCAGCGCCCGGGACAGGGACTCCTACGAGCAGTACTTC	CAISARDRDSYEQYF
NA	NA	TRBV27	TRBJ2-3	TGTGCCAGCAGTTTCTCTCTAGCGATAGATACGCAGTATTTT	CASSFSLAIDTQYF
NA	NA	TRBV6-5	TRBJ2-7	TGTGCCAGCAGTCTGACAGCCTCCTACGAGCAGTACTTC	CASSLTASYEQYF
NA	NA	TRBV19	TRBJ1-4	TGTGCCAGTAGCTTTAATACGGAAAAACTGTTTTTT	CASSFNTEKLFF
TRBD2	once	TRBV27	TRBJ2-1	TGTGCCAGCAGTATTTCCGGGACTAGCGCCTACAATGAGCAGTTCTTC	CASSISGTSAYNEQFF
TRBD2	NA	TRBV7-9	TRBJ2-1	TGTGCCAGCAGCAGTCTAGCGGGAGGGCCGCTCGGGCAGTTCTTC	CASSSLAGGPLGQFF
NA	NA	TRBV27	TRBJ2-7	TGTGCCAGCAGTTTATCCCCTATTTCTGAGCAGTACTTC	CASSLSPISEQYF
NA	once	TRBV5-1	TRBJ1-1	TGCGCCAGCAGCCTGAACACTGAAGCTTTCTTT	CASSLNTEAFF
TRBD1	NA	TRBV7-2	TRBJ2-1	TGTGCCAGCAGGGGACAGACCTCCTACAATGAGCAGTTCTTC	CASRGQTSYNEQFF
TRBD1	NA	TRBV7-8	TRBJ2-1	TGTGCCAGCAGCTTGGGACAGGGCCTCTACAATGAGCAGTTCTTC	CASSLGQGLYNEQFF
NA	NA	TRBV14	TRBJ1-1	TGTGCCAGCAGCCAGTTGGTAAACACTGAAGCTTTCTTT	CASSQLVNTEAFF
NA	NA	TRBV6-1	TRBJ2-2	TGTGCCAGCGGAGGGACTCTTAACACCGGGGAGCTGTTTTTT	CASGGTLNTGELFF
NA	NA	TRBV7-3	TRBJ2-5	TGTGCCAGCAGCTTAGAGTCGGGGTTCGAGACCCAGTACTTC	CASSLESGFETQYF
NA	NA	TRBV6-1	TRBJ2-7	TGTGCCAGCTCGCAGGGAATAGCCTACGAGCAGTACTTC	CASSQGIAYEQYF
NA	NA	TRBV19	TRBJ2-2	TGTGCCAGTAGTATTCTAGGGGGGAACACCGGGGAGCTGTTTTTT	CASSILGGNTGELFF
NA	NA	TRBV5-1	TRBJ2-3	TGCGCCAGCAGCCCTCTGGGCGACACAGATACGCAGTATTTT	CASSPLGDTDTQYF
NA	NA	TRBV7-9	TRBJ1-5	TGTGCCAGCAGCCTAACAGGGTACCAGCCCCAGCATTTT	CASSLTGYQPQHF
NA	NA	TRBV14	TRBJ1-1	TGTGCCAGCAGCCAAGATATACAGACGGTCGCTTTCTTT	CASSQDIQTVAFF